The source of this TCR beta chain is a study of spatial heterogeneity in lung cancer. Study-level findings and limits: Among blood samples, ubiquitous expanded tumor TCRs appeared more at resection than at follow-up.

This CDR3 spans 16 amino acids. The germline gives CDR1 SQVTM, CDR2 ANQGSEA. The ends were cut back, 0 bases at V and 6 bases at J, with 17 bases in the middle. This clonotype was seen just once. Its target is unknown. TCRdb passed the 5' RACE reads through MiXCR, listing each CDR3 protein once. This table holds some 3,000 distinct CDR3 sequences, 25% to 40% found once. Time point meaning: sample taken at primary tumor resection. In each case, whole RNA from tumor, nontumor lung or frozen PBMC was sequenced unsorted. The origin of this receptor is a male donor with early-stage non-small cell lung cancer. This material consisted of PBMCs, taken at surgery. V gene TRBV29-1 combines with J gene TRBJ1-4; D may be TRBD1 (6 bases). The CDR3 coding sequence is TGCAGCGTTGAAGATGCCGGGACACCGGCTTATGAAAAACTGTTTTTT. Its protein product is CSVEDAGTPAYEKLFF.